The TCR beta chain described here comes from a study of human T cells and chemical hapten exposure. Background on the study: Across samples, TCR yields varied, mostly owing to small differences in pooled library volumes. Study-wide findings and caveats: TCRs whose frequency exceeded 1 in 1000 remained the same following DPC sensitization.

TCRdb used MiXCR to reprocess the RACE reads, holding one entry per CDR3 protein. The table lists tens of thousands of distinct CDR3 sequences, roughly 7.6% of them singletons. Specified time point: patch test 1, 2 weeks after DPC sensitization. Regarding treatment: therapeutic diphenylcyclopropenone sensitization with weekly scalp DPC. Blood, whole and unfractionated, served as the source for total RNA extraction. In this sample, this clonotype turned up a few times. The antigen is not known. Material: whole blood, obtained in connection with sensitization to the hapten diphenylcyclopropenone (DPC). The clonotype comes from a woman aged 25-40 years with alopecia areata. Some clones in this sample may be carry-over from other donors' samples.

Written as DNA, the CDR3 is TGTGCCAGCAGTCCGGGACAGACCTCTGGGGCCAACGTCCTGACTTTC. Translation: CASSPGQTSGANVLTF. V gene TRBV9 combines with J gene TRBJ2-6, with 7 bases matching TRBD1. The CDR3 runs 16 residues. Trimming took 5 bases from V and 0 from J; bases not matched to a gene: 5. CDR1 and CDR2 (germline): SGDLS, YYNGEE. Using reference TRBV9 and TRBJ2-6 for the parts outside the CDR3, the full variable domain is DSGVTQTPKHLITATGQRVTLRCSPRSGDLSVYWYQQSLDQGLQFLIQYYNGEERAKGNILERFSAQQFPDLHSELNLSSLELGDSALYFCASSPGQTSGANVLTFGAGSRLTVL.